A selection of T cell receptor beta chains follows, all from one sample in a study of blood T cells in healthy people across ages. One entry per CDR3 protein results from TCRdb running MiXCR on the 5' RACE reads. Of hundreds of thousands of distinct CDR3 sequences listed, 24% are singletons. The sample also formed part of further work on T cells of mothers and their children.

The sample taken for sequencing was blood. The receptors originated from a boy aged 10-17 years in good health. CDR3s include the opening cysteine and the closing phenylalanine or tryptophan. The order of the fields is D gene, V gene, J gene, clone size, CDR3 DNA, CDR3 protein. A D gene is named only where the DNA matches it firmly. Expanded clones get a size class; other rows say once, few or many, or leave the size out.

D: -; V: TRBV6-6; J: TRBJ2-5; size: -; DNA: TGTGCCAGCAGTTTCGGGGCCCGGGGGAGTCAAGAGACCCAGTACTTC; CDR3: CASSFGARGSQETQYF
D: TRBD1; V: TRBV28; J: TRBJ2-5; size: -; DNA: TGTGCCAGCAGAGTAGGACAGGCAATACCTACCCAGTACTTC; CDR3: CASRVGQAIPTQYF
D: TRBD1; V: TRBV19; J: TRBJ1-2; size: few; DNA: TGTGCCAGTTCAGGGGGCTTTAACTATGGCTACACCTTC; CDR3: CASSGGFNYGYTF
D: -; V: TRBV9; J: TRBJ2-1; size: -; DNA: TGTGCCAGCAGCGCGGAACCGGGACTTCTGGTTGAGCAGTTCTTC; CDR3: CASSAEPGLLVEQFF
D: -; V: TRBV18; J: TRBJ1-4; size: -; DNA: TGTGCCAGCTCACCGGACTACCAAACTGAAAAACTGTTTTTT; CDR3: CASSPDYQTEKLFF
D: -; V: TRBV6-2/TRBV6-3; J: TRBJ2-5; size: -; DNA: TGTGCCAGCACCCCTTCATGGGGTGCAACTGAGACCCAGTACTTC; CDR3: CASTPSWGATETQYF
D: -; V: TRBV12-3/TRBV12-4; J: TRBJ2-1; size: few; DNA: TGTGCCAGCAGGATTGATACTCTCCACAATGAGCAGTTCTTC; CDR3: CASRIDTLHNEQFF
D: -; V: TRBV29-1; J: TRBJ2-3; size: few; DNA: TGCAGCGTTGGGGAATTCACAGATACGCAGTATTTT; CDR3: CSVGEFTDTQYF
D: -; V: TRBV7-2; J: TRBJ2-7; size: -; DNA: TGTGCCAGCAGCTTAGAGTCGCGGAGTCCCTACGAGCAGTACTTC; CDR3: CASSLESRSPYEQYF
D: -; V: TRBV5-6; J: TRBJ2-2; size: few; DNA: TGTGCCAGCAGCTTCCGTTGGGAGATCGGGGAGCTGTTTTTT; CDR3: CASSFRWEIGELFF
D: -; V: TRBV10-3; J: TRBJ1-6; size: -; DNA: TGTGCCATCCCACGGGGACGGCAGGTCATGAGCTCCTATAATTCACCCCTCCACTTT; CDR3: CAIPRGRQVMSSYNSPLHF
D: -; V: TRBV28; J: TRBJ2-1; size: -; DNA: TGTGCCAGCAGTTTTGGGGGGAGTATCAATGAGCAGTTCTTC; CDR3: CASSFGGSINEQFF
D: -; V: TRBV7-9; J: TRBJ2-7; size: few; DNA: TGTGCCAGCAGCCCGGATGTGGGTTTTATCGACGAGCAGTACTTC; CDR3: CASSPDVGFIDEQYF
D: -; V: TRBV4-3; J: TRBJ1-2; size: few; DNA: TGCGCCAGCAGCCAAGGAGGAGGGGTAGGGGGCTATGGCTACACCTTC; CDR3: CASSQGGGVGGYGYTF
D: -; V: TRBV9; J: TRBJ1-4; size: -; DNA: TGTGCCAGCAGCCCGGACGGGCTTAATGAAAAACTGTTTTTT; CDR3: CASSPDGLNEKLFF
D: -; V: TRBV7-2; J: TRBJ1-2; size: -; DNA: TGTGCCAGCAGCTTAGCTGGTCGCTACACCTTC; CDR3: CASSLAGRYTF
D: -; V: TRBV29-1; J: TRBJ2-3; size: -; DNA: TGCAGCGTTGCCGGGCAGGGTGCAGATACGCAGTATTTT; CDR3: CSVAGQGADTQYF
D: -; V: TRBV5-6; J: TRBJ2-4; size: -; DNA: TGTGCCAGCAGCTTGATGGGGGAACCCAAAAACATTCAGTACTTC; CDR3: CASSLMGEPKNIQYF
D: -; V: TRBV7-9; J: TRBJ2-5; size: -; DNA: TGTGCCAGCAGCTTAGGGTCGGTTTTCGAGACCCAGTACTTC; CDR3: CASSLGSVFETQYF
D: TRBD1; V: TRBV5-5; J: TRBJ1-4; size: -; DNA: TGTGCCAGCAGCTTGTTACAGGGGACTGAAAAACTGTTTTTT; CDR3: CASSLLQGTEKLFF
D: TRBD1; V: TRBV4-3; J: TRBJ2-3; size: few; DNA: TGCGCCAGCAGCCAGGATCGAGGGGGCGTCACAGATACGCAGTATTTT; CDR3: CASSQDRGGVTDTQYF
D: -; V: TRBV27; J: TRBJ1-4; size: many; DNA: TGTGCCAGCAGTTTATCGACCGCAGAACCGAATGAAAAACTGTTTTTT; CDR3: CASSLSTAEPNEKLFF
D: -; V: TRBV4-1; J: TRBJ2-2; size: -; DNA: TGCGCCAGCAGCCGCAGCGCTAGCAGAATAACCGGGGAGCTGTTTTTT; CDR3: CASSRSASRITGELFF
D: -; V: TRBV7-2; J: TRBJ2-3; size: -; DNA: TGTGCCAGCAGCGCCCGGATAGGGAGCCGTGGCACAGATACGCAGTATTTT; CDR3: CASSARIGSRGTDTQYF
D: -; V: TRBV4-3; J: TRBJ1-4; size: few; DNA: TGCGCCAGCAGCCAATCTTTTCGGGACCTGGGTGAAAAACTGTTTTTT; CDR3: CASSQSFRDLGEKLFF
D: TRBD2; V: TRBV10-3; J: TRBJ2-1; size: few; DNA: TGTGCCATCAGACTAGCGGGATCGTCCGGCAATGAGCAGTTCTTC; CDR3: CAIRLAGSSGNEQFF
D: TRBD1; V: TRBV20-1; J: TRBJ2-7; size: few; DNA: TGCAGTGCTAGAGCTGGACAGGCGACCTACGAGCAGTACTTC; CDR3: CSARAGQATYEQYF
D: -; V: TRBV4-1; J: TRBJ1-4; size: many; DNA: TGCGCCAGCAGCTATTCCGCGGCAGGTGAAAAACTGTTTTTT; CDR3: CASSYSAAGEKLFF
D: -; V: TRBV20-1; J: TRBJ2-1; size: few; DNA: TGCAGTGCTCCTCCCTCAACCAGGGCGAACTACAATGAGCAGTTCTTC; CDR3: CSAPPSTRANYNEQFF
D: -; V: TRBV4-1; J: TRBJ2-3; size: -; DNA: TGCGCCAGCAGTTCCGCGGGCGCCGAGGAAGATACGCAGTATTTT; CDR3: CASSSAGAEEDTQYF
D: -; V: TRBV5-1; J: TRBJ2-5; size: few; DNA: TGCGCCAGCAGCTATTACATGGGACCAGAGACCCAGTACTTC; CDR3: CASSYYMGPETQYF
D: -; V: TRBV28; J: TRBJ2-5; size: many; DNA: TGTGCCAGCAGTTTTGCCGGGCAGGGGTTGAAGACCCAGTACTTC; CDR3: CASSFAGQGLKTQYF
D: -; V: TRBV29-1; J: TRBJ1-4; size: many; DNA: TGCAGCGTTGCCCTGAGGGGAGGTGAAAAGCTGTTTTTT; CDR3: CSVALRGGEKLFF
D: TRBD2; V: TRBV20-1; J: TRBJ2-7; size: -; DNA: TGCAGTGCTAGAGAAGCGGGAGCCTACGAGCAGTACTTC; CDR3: CSAREAGAYEQYF
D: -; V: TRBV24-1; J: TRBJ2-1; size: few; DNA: TGTGCCACCAGTGATCGCCTAAGGGATGAGCAGTTCTTC; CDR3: CATSDRLRDEQFF
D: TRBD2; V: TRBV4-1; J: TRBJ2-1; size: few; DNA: TGCGCCAGCAGCGAAGGTCCGGGACTAGTTTACAATGAGCAGTTCTTC; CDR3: CASSEGPGLVYNEQFF
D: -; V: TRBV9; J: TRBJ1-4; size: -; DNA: TGTGCCAGCAGCCCGAGCGCAGGTTATGATGAAAAACTGTTTTTT; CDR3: CASSPSAGYDEKLFF
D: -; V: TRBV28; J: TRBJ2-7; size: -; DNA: TGTGCCAGCAGTCAGGACTGGCGGACCTACGAGCAGTACTTC; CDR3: CASSQDWRTYEQYF
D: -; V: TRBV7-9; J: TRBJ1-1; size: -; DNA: TGTGCCAGCAGCGCCGATGGGGAGGCTTTCTTT; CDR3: CASSADGEAFF
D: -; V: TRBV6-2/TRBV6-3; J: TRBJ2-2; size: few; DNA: TGTGCCAGCAGTTACGCAGACAACACCGGGGAGCTGTTTTTT; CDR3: CASSYADNTGELFF
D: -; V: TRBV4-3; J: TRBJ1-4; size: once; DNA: TGCGCCAGCAGCCAAGATTGGAGGACAGCACTTGCAACTAATGAAAAACTGTTTTTT; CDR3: CASSQDWRTALATNEKLFF